This T cell receptor (beta chain) is from a study of blood T cell repertoires in COVID-19. CDR3 length: 14 amino acids. V was cut by 2 bases and J by 2 bases, with 7 bases left in between. Germline CDR1 and CDR2: LGHNA and YSLEER. Data came from immunoSEQ multiplex PCR; TCRdb stores just in-frame clones and leaves some out. The sample lists about 330,000 clones; about 90% were seen once. The TCR was taken from a woman between 25 and 40 years old who had recovered from COVID-19. Sequencing input: PBMCs or T cells enriched from blood (not recorded which). The chain recombines TRBV4-3 with TRBJ1-3; TRBD1 is a possible D gene (6 bases). CDR3 nucleotides: TGCGCCAGCAGCCAAAACAGGGCTGGAAACACCATATATTTT. This sequence encodes CASSQNRAGNTIYF.